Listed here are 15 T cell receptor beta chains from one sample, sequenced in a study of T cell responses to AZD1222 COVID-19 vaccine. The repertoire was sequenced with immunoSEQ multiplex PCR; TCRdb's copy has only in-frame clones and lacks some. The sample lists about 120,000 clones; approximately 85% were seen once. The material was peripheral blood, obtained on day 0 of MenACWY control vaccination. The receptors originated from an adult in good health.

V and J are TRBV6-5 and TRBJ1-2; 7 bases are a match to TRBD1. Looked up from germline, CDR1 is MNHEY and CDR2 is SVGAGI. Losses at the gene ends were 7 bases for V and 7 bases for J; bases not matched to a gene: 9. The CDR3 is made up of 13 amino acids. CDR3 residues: CASTLTRQGGYTF. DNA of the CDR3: TGTGCCAGCACCCTGACAAGACAGGGTGGCTACACCTTC.

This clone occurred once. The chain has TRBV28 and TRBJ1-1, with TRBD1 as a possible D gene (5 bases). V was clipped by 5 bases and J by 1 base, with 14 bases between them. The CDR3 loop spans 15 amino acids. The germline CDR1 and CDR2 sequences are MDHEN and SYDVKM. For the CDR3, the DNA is TGTGCCAGCAGTCCCCCGCTGACAGCGAACACTGAAGCTTTCTTT. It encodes CASSPPLTANTEAFF.

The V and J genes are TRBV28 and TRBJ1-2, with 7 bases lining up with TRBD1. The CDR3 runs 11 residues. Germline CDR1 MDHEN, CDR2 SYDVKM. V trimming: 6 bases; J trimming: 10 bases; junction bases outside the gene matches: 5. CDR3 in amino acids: CASSWDSVYTF. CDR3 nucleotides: TGTGCCAGCAGCTGGGACAGCGTCTACACCTTC.

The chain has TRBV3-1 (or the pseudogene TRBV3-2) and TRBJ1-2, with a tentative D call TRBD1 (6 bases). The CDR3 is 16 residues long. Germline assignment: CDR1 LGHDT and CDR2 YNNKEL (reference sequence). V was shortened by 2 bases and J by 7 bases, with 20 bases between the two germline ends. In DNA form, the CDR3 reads TGTGCCAGCAGCCAAACCCTACAGGGAATAATGGGTGGCTACACCTTC. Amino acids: CASSQTLQGIMGGYTF.

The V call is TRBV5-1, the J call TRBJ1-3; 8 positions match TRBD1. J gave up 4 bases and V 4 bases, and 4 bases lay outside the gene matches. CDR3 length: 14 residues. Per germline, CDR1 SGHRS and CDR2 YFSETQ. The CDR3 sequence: CASSGGTGGNTIYF. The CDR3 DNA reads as TGCGCCAGCAGCGGCGGGACAGGCGGAAACACCATATATTTT.

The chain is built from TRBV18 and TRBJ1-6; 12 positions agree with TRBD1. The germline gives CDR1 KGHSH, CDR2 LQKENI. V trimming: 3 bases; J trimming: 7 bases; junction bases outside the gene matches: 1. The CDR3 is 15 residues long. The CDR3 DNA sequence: TGTGCCAGCTCACCCGGGACAGGGGGCAATTCACCCCTCCACTTT. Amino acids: CASSPGTGGNSPLHF. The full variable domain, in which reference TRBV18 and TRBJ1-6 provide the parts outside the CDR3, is NAGVMQNPRHLVRRRGQEARLRCSPMKGHSHVYWYRQLPEEGLKFMVYLQKENIIDESGMPKERFSAEFPKEGPSILRIQQVVRGDSAAYFCASSPGTGGNSPLHFGNGTRLTVT.

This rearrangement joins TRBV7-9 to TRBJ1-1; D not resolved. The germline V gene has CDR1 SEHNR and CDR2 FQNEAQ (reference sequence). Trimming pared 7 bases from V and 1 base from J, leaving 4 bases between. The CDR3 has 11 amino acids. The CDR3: CASNPNTEAFF. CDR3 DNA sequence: TGTGCCAGCAACCCGAACACTGAAGCTTTCTTT. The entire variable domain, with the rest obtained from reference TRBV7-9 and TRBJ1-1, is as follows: DTGVSQNPRHKITKRGQNVTFRCDPISEHNRLYWYRQTLGQGPEFLTYFQNEAQLEKSRLLSDRFSAERPKGSFSTLEIQRTEQGDSAMYLCASNPNTEAFFGQGTRLTVV.

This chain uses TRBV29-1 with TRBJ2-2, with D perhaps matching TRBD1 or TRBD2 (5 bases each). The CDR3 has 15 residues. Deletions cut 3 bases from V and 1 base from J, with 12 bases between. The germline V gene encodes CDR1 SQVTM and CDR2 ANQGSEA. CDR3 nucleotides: TGCAGCGTTGAGGTGGTGAGGGGGAACACCGGGGAGCTGTTTTTT. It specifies CSVEVVRGNTGELFF.

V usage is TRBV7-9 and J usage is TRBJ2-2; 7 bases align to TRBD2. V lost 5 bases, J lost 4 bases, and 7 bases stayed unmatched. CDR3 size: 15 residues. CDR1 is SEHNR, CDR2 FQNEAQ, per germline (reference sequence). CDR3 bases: TGTGCCAGCAGCCGGACTAGTCACGGCACCGGGGAGCTGTTTTTT. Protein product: CASSRTSHGTGELFF. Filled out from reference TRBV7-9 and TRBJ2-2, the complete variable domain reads DTGVSQNPRHKITKRGQNVTFRCDPISEHNRLYWYRQTLGQGPEFLTYFQNEAQLEKSRLLSDRFSAERPKGSFSTLEIQRTEQGDSAMYLCASSRTSHGTGELFFGEGSRLTVL.

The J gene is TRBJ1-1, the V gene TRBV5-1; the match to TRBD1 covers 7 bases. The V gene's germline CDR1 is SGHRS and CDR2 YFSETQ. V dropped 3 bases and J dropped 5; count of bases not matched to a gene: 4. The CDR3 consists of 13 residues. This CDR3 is CASSYYRGTEAFF. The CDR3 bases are TGCGCCAGCAGCTACTACAGGGGTACTGAAGCTTTCTTT.

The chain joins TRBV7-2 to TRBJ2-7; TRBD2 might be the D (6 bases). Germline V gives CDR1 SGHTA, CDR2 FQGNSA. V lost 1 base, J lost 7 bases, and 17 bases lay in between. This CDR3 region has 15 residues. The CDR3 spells CASSLVRTTRREQYF. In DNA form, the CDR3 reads TGTGCCAGCAGCTTAGTCCGGACTACGCGAAGGGAGCAGTACTTC.

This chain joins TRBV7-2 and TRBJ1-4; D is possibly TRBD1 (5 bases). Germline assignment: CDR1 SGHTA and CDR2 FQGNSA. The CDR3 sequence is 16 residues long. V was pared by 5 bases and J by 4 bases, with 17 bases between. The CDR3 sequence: CASSRDVYASNEKLFF. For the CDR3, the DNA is TGTGCCAGCAGCCGGGACGTCTACGCAAGTAATGAAAAACTGTTTTTT.

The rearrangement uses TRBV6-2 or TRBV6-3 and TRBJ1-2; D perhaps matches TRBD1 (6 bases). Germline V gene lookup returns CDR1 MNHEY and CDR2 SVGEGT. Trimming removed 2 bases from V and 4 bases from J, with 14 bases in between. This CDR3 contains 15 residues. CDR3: CASSYGGPLGYGYTF. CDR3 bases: TGTGCCAGCAGTTACGGGGGGCCCTTGGGCTATGGCTACACCTTC.

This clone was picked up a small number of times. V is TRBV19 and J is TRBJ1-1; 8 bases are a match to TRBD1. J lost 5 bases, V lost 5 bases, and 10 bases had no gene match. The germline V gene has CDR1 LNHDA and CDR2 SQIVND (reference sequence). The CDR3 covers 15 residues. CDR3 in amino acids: CASSPAGGRTTEAFF. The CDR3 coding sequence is TGTGCCAGTAGTCCCGCAGGGGGCAGAACGACTGAAGCTTTCTTT.

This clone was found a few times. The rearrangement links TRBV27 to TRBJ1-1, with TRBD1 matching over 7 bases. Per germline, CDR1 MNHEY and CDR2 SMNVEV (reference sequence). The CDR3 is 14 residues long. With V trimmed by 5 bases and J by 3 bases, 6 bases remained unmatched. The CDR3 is CASSPWDRDTEAFF. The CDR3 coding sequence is TGTGCCAGCAGTCCTTGGGACAGAGACACTGAAGCTTTCTTT.